This TCR beta chain was found in a study of CD8 T cells in ankylosing spondylitis. TCRdb reprocessed the 5' RACE reads with MiXCR, giving one entry per CDR3 protein. Found here are over 150,000 distinct CDR3 sequences, roughly 13% of them singletons; the top ten hold approximately 15%. The V gene end was trimmed by 4 bases and the J gene end by 2 bases; junction bases not matched to a gene: 3. The length of the CDR3 is 15 residues. Germline loops: CDR1 MNHNS, CDR2 SASEGT. The gene calls are TRBV6-1 and TRBJ2-1; 9 bases fit TRBD1. The sequence came from a male donor with ankylosing spondylitis or in good health (not recorded which). Sequencing was done on a sample of blood, either unsorted or a sorted T cell fraction (not recorded which). Here the CDR3 DNA reads TGTGCCAGCAGTGGGGACAGGGCTGCCTACAATGAGCAGTTCTTC. Its protein is CASSGDRAAYNEQFF.